This record covers a single T cell receptor beta chain. Its specificity is not known. One end of the junction is discordant with germline, which a read error may explain. Germline CDR1 is SGHVS and CDR2 is FNYEAQ. This CDR3 contains 20 residues. TCRdb passed the reads through MiXCR, listing each CDR3 protein once. The sample has around 710,000 distinct CDR3 sequences; 25% to 30% are singletons. The data derive from a study of T cell repertoires in cytomegalovirus infection. Study-level information: Alongside well-studied HLA-B-restricted CMV epitopes, recently identified HLA-C-restricted CMV epitopes were also used. The public TCR beta signatures pointed to both CMV infection and matching HLA type. The study's findings and limits: Totalled public TCR beta family frequency picked out people who carried CMV plus the relevant HLA.

The material sequenced was cultured CD8+ T cells from PBMCs, taken from culture after CMV antigen stimulation. This TCR came from a human donor in good health (CMV status not recorded). Some clones in this sample may be carry-over from other donors' samples. The chain recombines TRBV7-6 with TRBJ2-1; the D gene is possibly TRBD2 (6 bases). The CDR3 is CASSLGSVHRGTILTNDQFF. For the CDR3, the DNA is TGTGCCAGCAGCTTAGGAAGTGTCCACCGGGGGACCATTTTGACAAATGATCAGTTCTTC.